This T cell receptor (beta chain) was identified during a study of CD8+CD57+ T cells in acquired aplastic anemia. The wider study: DNA recovered from sorted CD4+ and CD8+ cells had a mean of 3.2 ug.

Profiling that covered TCR beta VDJ and CDR3 relied on genomic DNA as its template. TCRdb analysed the reads with MiXCR anew, one entry per CDR3 protein. The sample consists of under 200,000 distinct CDR3 sequences, around 65% of them appearing once. As concerns this clonotype: No antigen is known for it.

General study points: There were fewer than 35 CD8+ CDR3 sequences that occurred in both patients and controls. Simpson's diversity of CD8+ cells was not significantly different in patients compared with controls.

In germline, CDR1 is KGHDR, CDR2 SFDVKD. CDR3 length: 13 residues. Trimming pared 7 bases from V and 9 bases from J, leaving 17 bases between. V gene TRBV24-1 combines with J gene TRBJ2-5; unclear D gene. The sequenced sample consisted of sorted CD4+, CD8+, or CD8+CD57+ T cells (not recorded which) from PBMCs. The sequence derives from a human donor with severe aplastic anemia or a healthy control (not recorded which). The CDR3 DNA is TGTGCCACCAGCGCCGACGGGCCTCAGCCCCAGTACTTC. This codes for CATSADGPQPQYF.